This T cell receptor beta chain appears in the sequencing data of a study of blood T cells in healthy people across ages. V was cut by 4 bases and J by 8 bases, with 8 bases left in between. In germline, CDR1 is MDHEN, CDR2 SYDVKM. This CDR3 is built from 12 residues. Alongside a J-beta primer mix, a sample-barcoded 5' primer served in a second PCR lasting roughly 7 to 11 cycles. Any given sample supplied a minimum of 2.5 million CDR3-containing paired-end reads. TCRdb reprocessed the 5' RACE reads with MiXCR, giving one entry per CDR3 protein. The table lists about 800,000 distinct CDR3 sequences, around 25% of them singletons. Healthy Russian Caucasian donors spanned ages about 6 to 95 years. Each donor gave around 9.3 milliliters of peripheral blood. This clonotype was observed a few times. These data also formed part of another study, on T cells of mothers and their children.

The rearrangement joins TRBV28 to TRBJ1-4; D gene unclear. The receptor was derived from a boy between 10 and 17 years old in good health. The sequenced sample consisted of blood. CDR3 sequence reads: CASSSPLEKLFF. CDR3 DNA: TGTGCCAGCAGTTCCCCCCTAGAAAAACTGTTTTTT.